The rows below give T cell receptor beta chains drawn from one sample of a study of blood T cells in healthy people across ages. TCRdb passed the 5' RACE reads through MiXCR, listing each CDR3 protein once. This sample has about a million distinct CDR3 sequences, with just over 50% found just once. Sequencing input: blood. These receptors were obtained from a woman in her sixties or seventies in good health. The CDR3 runs from the conserved cysteine through the conserved F or W. The D gene is left open where the match is weak. Some rows mark clone size as missing; the rest say once, few, many or name a class of expanded clone.

j_call,v_call,clone_size,d_call,cdr3_nt,cdr3_aa
TRBJ2-1,TRBV11-2,few,TRBD2,TGTGCCAGCAGCCCCGGGGGGATTTCTAATGAGCAGTTCTTC,CASSPGGISNEQFF
TRBJ1-2,TRBV7-2,few,NA,TGTGCCAGCAGCTTAATTCAGGGTATGAATGGCTACACCTTC,CASSLIQGMNGYTF
TRBJ2-3,TRBV29-1,NA,NA,TGCAGCGTTTTAGGGAGATGCGTGTTCAGGACAGATACGCAGTATTTT,CSVLGRCVFRTDTQYF
TRBJ1-6,TRBV20-1,NA,NA,TGCAGTGCTCTTATGGGAAATTCCTACAAGTCACCCCTCCACTTT,CSALMGNSYKSPLHF
TRBJ2-1,TRBV29-1,NA,NA,TGCAGCGCCCGATACCTCCGGATTCACAATGAGCAGTTCTTC,CSARYLRIHNEQFF
TRBJ2-5,TRBV12-3/TRBV12-4,NA,TRBD2,TGTGCCAGCAGGGGGACTAGCGGGAGAAAGACCCAGTACTTC,CASRGTSGRKTQYF
TRBJ2-5,TRBV30,NA,NA,TGTGCCTGGAGCGTGGACGACGGAGGAACCCAGTACTTC,CAWSVDDGGTQYF
TRBJ2-7,TRBV6-1,NA,TRBD1,TGTGCCAGCAGGAAGGGACAGGGGACGTCCGAGCAGTACTTC,CASRKGQGTSEQYF
TRBJ1-1,TRBV7-2,NA,NA,TGTGCCAGCAGCTTTGCAGGAGGCGACACTGAAGCTTTCTTT,CASSFAGGDTEAFF
TRBJ2-1,TRBV5-1,NA,NA,TGCGCCAGCAGCTTGCTAGACTACAATGAGCAGTTCTTC,CASSLLDYNEQFF
TRBJ1-2,TRBV7-2,NA,NA,TGTGCTGGCAGCTTAGTTGGGACGGCCAGGGGTGGCTACACCTTC,CAGSLVGTARGGYTF
TRBJ2-7,TRBV15,NA,NA,TGTGCCACCAGCGCCGGCAGGGTGGCCTACGAGCAGTACTTC,CATSAGRVAYEQYF
TRBJ1-2,TRBV11-2,NA,TRBD1,TGTGCCAGCGGAACAGGGGCCAACTATGGCTACACCTTC,CASGTGANYGYTF
TRBJ2-5,TRBV20-1,NA,NA,TGCAGTGCTAGAGAGTGGAAGTACCAAGAGACCCAGTACTTC,CSAREWKYQETQYF
TRBJ2-5,TRBV3-1,NA,NA,TGTGCCAGCAGCCATTTTGTGCAGGGGCAAGAGACCCAGTACTTC,CASSHFVQGQETQYF
TRBJ2-7,TRBV10-3,NA,TRBD1,TGTGCCATCTGTGAGTCGAGAGTAGGGACAGGGGACGAGCAGTACTTC,CAICESRVGTGDEQYF
TRBJ2-1,TRBV7-2,NA,TRBD2,TGTGCCAGCAGCTTAAGGCGGGAGTACAATGAGCAGTTCTTC,CASSLRREYNEQFF
TRBJ2-1,TRBV5-1,few,TRBD2,TGCGCCAGCAGCTACCTAGCGGGGGCAAACAATGAGCAGTTCTTC,CASSYLAGANNEQFF
TRBJ2-1,TRBV5-6,NA,TRBD1,TGTGCCAGCAGCTTGGCCCCAGGACAGGTAATCCACAATGAGCAGTTCTTC,CASSLAPGQVIHNEQFF
TRBJ2-7,TRBV19,few,TRBD2,TGTGCCAGTAGCGTGGTAGCGGGAGATCTTTACGAGCAGTACTTC,CASSVVAGDLYEQYF
TRBJ2-5,TRBV5-1,NA,NA,TGCGCCAGCAGCACAAAGGCCCGGGTACGAGAGACCCAGTACTTC,CASSTKARVRETQYF
TRBJ2-4,TRBV6-5,NA,NA,TGTGCCAGCAGTTACTCAACGGCAGGCCGGAAAAACATTCAGTACTTC,CASSYSTAGRKNIQYF
TRBJ1-4,TRBV3-1,few,NA,TGTGCCAGCAGCCAAGATCGGGGGCGCGCGCTGTTTTTT,CASSQDRGRALFF
TRBJ2-3,TRBV6-2/TRBV6-3,few,NA,TGTGCCAGCAGTTACCCCGGAAGGGGGGGAACCACTCCCGCAGATACGCAGTATTTT,CASSYPGRGGTTPADTQYF
TRBJ2-3,TRBV20-1,NA,NA,TGCAGTGGCACGGACCCCACAGATACACAGTATTTT,CSGTDPTDTQYF
TRBJ2-3,TRBV20-1,few,NA,TGCAGTGCTAGCGGCTTCACAGATACGCAGTATTTT,CSASGFTDTQYF
TRBJ1-2,TRBV25-1,NA,NA,TGTGCCAGCAGTGAAAATACAGTGAGAAGTGGCTACACCTTC,CASSENTVRSGYTF
TRBJ2-7,TRBV29-1,NA,TRBD1,TGCAGCGTAAGACAGGGGGCGGACAATGAGCAGTACTTC,CSVRQGADNEQYF
TRBJ2-7,TRBV6-1,NA,NA,TGTGCCAGCAGCCCCCAGGGAATAGGCTACGAGCAGTACTTC,CASSPQGIGYEQYF
TRBJ1-5,TRBV20-1,NA,NA,TGCAGTGCTAGAGCCTGGACAGAGCCTAGCAATCAGCCCCAGCATTTT,CSARAWTEPSNQPQHF
TRBJ2-7,TRBV27,NA,NA,TGTGTCAGCAGCCTTAAGACTGGCTACGAGCAGTACTTC,CVSSLKTGYEQYF